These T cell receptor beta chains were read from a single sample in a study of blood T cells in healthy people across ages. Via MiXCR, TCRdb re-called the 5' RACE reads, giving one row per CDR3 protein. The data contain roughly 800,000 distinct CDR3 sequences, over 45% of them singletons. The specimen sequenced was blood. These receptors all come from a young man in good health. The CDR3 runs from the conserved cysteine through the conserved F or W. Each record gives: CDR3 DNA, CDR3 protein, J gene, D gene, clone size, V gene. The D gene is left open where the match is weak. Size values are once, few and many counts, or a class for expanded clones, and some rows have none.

CDR3nt: TGCAGTGCTAGAGATAGGGTTGTGGGCGCTACGGAGACCCAGTACTTC
CDR3aa: CSARDRVVGATETQYF
j_gene: TRBJ2-5
d_gene: NA
abundance: NA
v_gene: TRBV20-1

CDR3nt: TGTGCCACCAGCAGACCCGAGGAGTCTAGTACGCAGTATTTT
CDR3aa: CATSRPEESSTQYF
j_gene: TRBJ2-3
d_gene: NA
abundance: NA
v_gene: TRBV15

CDR3nt: TGTGCCAGCAGGGTAGAGACCCAGTACTTC
CDR3aa: CASRVETQYF
j_gene: TRBJ2-5
d_gene: NA
abundance: few
v_gene: TRBV2

CDR3nt: TGTGCCAGCAGCCAAGACTGGGGAAGGAATGACAATGAGCAGTTCTTC
CDR3aa: CASSQDWGRNDNEQFF
j_gene: TRBJ2-1
d_gene: NA
abundance: NA
v_gene: TRBV4-2

CDR3nt: TGTGCCAGCAGCCAACTTACTAGCGGGGTATTCTACGAGCAGTACTTC
CDR3aa: CASSQLTSGVFYEQYF
j_gene: TRBJ2-7
d_gene: TRBD2
abundance: few
v_gene: TRBV4-2

CDR3nt: TGTGCCAGCACCGACGGACCCTACGAGCGGTACTTC
CDR3aa: CASTDGPYERYF
j_gene: TRBJ2-7
d_gene: NA
abundance: NA
v_gene: TRBV6-2/TRBV6-3

CDR3nt: TGTGCCAGCAGCTTAGGTCCCTCGGGAGGGACGACCTCCTACGAGCAGTACTTC
CDR3aa: CASSLGPSGGTTSYEQYF
j_gene: TRBJ2-7
d_gene: TRBD2
abundance: few
v_gene: TRBV7-3

CDR3nt: TGCGCCAGCACCGCTGGACTAGCGGGAGCCTACGAGCAGTACTTC
CDR3aa: CASTAGLAGAYEQYF
j_gene: TRBJ2-7
d_gene: TRBD2
abundance: NA
v_gene: TRBV5-1

CDR3nt: TGTGCCAGCAGCCCCTGGGGGGGCGAACGGGATACGCAGTATTTT
CDR3aa: CASSPWGGERDTQYF
j_gene: TRBJ2-3
d_gene: NA
abundance: NA
v_gene: TRBV12-3/TRBV12-4

CDR3nt: TGTGCCAGCAGCGTAGGGGGGACCATTACCGACAATGAGCAGTTCTTC
CDR3aa: CASSVGGTITDNEQFF
j_gene: TRBJ2-1
d_gene: NA
abundance: few
v_gene: TRBV9

CDR3nt: TGTGCCAGCAGGGACCCGGGACGGGGACTCCGCAGTGGCTACACCTTC
CDR3aa: CASRDPGRGLRSGYTF
j_gene: TRBJ1-2
d_gene: NA
abundance: NA
v_gene: TRBV6-2/TRBV6-3

CDR3nt: TGTGCCAGCAGTGAATATCGGGACAGCGAGCAGTACTTC
CDR3aa: CASSEYRDSEQYF
j_gene: TRBJ2-7
d_gene: TRBD1
abundance: few
v_gene: TRBV25-1

CDR3nt: TGTGCCAGCAGCTTACGGGGTGGGGACGCTGGGGCCAACGTCCTGACTTTC
CDR3aa: CASSLRGGDAGANVLTF
j_gene: TRBJ2-6
d_gene: NA
abundance: NA
v_gene: TRBV9

CDR3nt: TGTGCCAGCAGTTCCCACCGGACTAGAAGCTCCTACGAGCAGTACTTC
CDR3aa: CASSSHRTRSSYEQYF
j_gene: TRBJ2-7
d_gene: TRBD2
abundance: NA
v_gene: TRBV27

CDR3nt: TGTGCCAGCAGCTCGGGAGGGTGGCGAGCTGCTGGCTACACCTTC
CDR3aa: CASSSGGWRAAGYTF
j_gene: TRBJ1-2
d_gene: NA
abundance: NA
v_gene: TRBV7-2

CDR3nt: TGTGCCAGCATTTTAACAGAAAACATTCAGTACTTC
CDR3aa: CASILTENIQYF
j_gene: TRBJ2-4
d_gene: NA
abundance: NA
v_gene: TRBV12-3/TRBV12-4

CDR3nt: TGTGCCAGCAGTCCGCGAGCATCGGGGCGACAATACGAGCAGTACTTC
CDR3aa: CASSPRASGRQYEQYF
j_gene: TRBJ2-7
d_gene: NA
abundance: NA
v_gene: TRBV25-1

CDR3nt: TGTGCCATCAGTGACAGGGGGACCTCTGGGGCCAACGTCCTGACTTTC
CDR3aa: CAISDRGTSGANVLTF
j_gene: TRBJ2-6
d_gene: TRBD1
abundance: NA
v_gene: TRBV10-3

CDR3nt: TGTGCCACCAGCAGATTTAGCGGACAGCCAGAGACCCAGTACTTC
CDR3aa: CATSRFSGQPETQYF
j_gene: TRBJ2-5
d_gene: NA
abundance: NA
v_gene: TRBV15

CDR3nt: TGTGCCAGCAGCCCCCCGAGACAGGGGATCAATGAGCAGTTCTTC
CDR3aa: CASSPPRQGINEQFF
j_gene: TRBJ2-1
d_gene: TRBD1
abundance: few
v_gene: TRBV7-2

CDR3nt: TGTGCCAGCAGTCCGGGACAGGGAAGGAGTCAGCCCCAGCATTTT
CDR3aa: CASSPGQGRSQPQHF
j_gene: TRBJ1-5
d_gene: TRBD1
abundance: NA
v_gene: TRBV12-3/TRBV12-4

CDR3nt: TGTGCCACCAGTTCAACCTCGGAACGGGAGAGATATACGCAGTATTTT
CDR3aa: CATSSTSERERYTQYF
j_gene: TRBJ2-3
d_gene: NA
abundance: NA
v_gene: TRBV24-1

CDR3nt: TGTGCCATCAGTGTCCCGGGACCGGAGCAGTACTTC
CDR3aa: CAISVPGPEQYF
j_gene: TRBJ2-7
d_gene: NA
abundance: once
v_gene: TRBV10-3

CDR3nt: TGTGCCATCAGTGAGTGGGTAGCATCCGCAGAGACCCAGTACTTC
CDR3aa: CAISEWVASAETQYF
j_gene: TRBJ2-5
d_gene: NA
abundance: NA
v_gene: TRBV10-3

CDR3nt: TGCAGTGGGCTAGCGGGAGCCGATTCTCCAGAGACGCAGTATTTT
CDR3aa: CSGLAGADSPETQYF
j_gene: TRBJ2-3
d_gene: TRBD2
abundance: NA
v_gene: TRBV20-1

CDR3nt: TGCAGTGCTAGGGGCTCTAAGGACTACGAGCAGTACTTC
CDR3aa: CSARGSKDYEQYF
j_gene: TRBJ2-7
d_gene: NA
abundance: many
v_gene: TRBV20-1

CDR3nt: TGTGCCAGCAGCCATCACGGGGTAGGAGAAAAACTGTTTTTT
CDR3aa: CASSHHGVGEKLFF
j_gene: TRBJ1-4
d_gene: NA
abundance: NA
v_gene: TRBV4-2

CDR3nt: TGCGCCAGCAGCCAAGATCACCGAGGGATGGATTCACCCCTCCACTTT
CDR3aa: CASSQDHRGMDSPLHF
j_gene: TRBJ1-6
d_gene: NA
abundance: NA
v_gene: TRBV4-3

CDR3nt: TGTGCCAGCAGCACGCTGAACGGGAACAATGAGCAGTTCTTC
CDR3aa: CASSTLNGNNEQFF
j_gene: TRBJ2-1
d_gene: NA
abundance: NA
v_gene: TRBV11-2

CDR3nt: TGCAGTGCTAGAGATCTTCAGTGGATAGTTGACAATGAGCAGTACTTC
CDR3aa: CSARDLQWIVDNEQYF
j_gene: TRBJ2-7
d_gene: NA
abundance: NA
v_gene: TRBV20-1

CDR3nt: TGCAGTGCTAGCCTGGGTTTGGCAAACTCCTACGAGCAGTACTTC
CDR3aa: CSASLGLANSYEQYF
j_gene: TRBJ2-7
d_gene: NA
abundance: NA
v_gene: TRBV20-1

CDR3nt: TGTGCCAGCAGTGAACCCTGGGGGGGGATGAACACTGAAGCTTTCTTT
CDR3aa: CASSEPWGGMNTEAFF
j_gene: TRBJ1-1
d_gene: NA
abundance: NA
v_gene: TRBV6-1

CDR3nt: TGTGCCAGCAGCTCTCAGGGCCACGAGCAGTACTTC
CDR3aa: CASSSQGHEQYF
j_gene: TRBJ2-7
d_gene: NA
abundance: few
v_gene: TRBV7-2

CDR3nt: TGTGCCAGCAGCGCTCGGATCGCCGGGGAGCTGTTTTTT
CDR3aa: CASSARIAGELFF
j_gene: TRBJ2-2
d_gene: NA
abundance: NA
v_gene: TRBV7-2

CDR3nt: TGCGCCAGCAGCCGGAACCCGGGACAGGGCTCCTACGAGCAGTACTTC
CDR3aa: CASSRNPGQGSYEQYF
j_gene: TRBJ2-7
d_gene: TRBD1
abundance: NA
v_gene: TRBV4-3

CDR3nt: TGTGCCAGCAGCAAACTGCTAGCGGTCCAAGAGACCCAGTACTTC
CDR3aa: CASSKLLAVQETQYF
j_gene: TRBJ2-5
d_gene: TRBD2
abundance: NA
v_gene: TRBV7-2

CDR3nt: TGCGCCGGCAGCCCTACAGGGGGAATGGAGACCCAGTACTTC
CDR3aa: CAGSPTGGMETQYF
j_gene: TRBJ2-5
d_gene: TRBD1
abundance: NA
v_gene: TRBV4-3

CDR3nt: TGTGCCAGCAGTGACCAACTTACCACTGAAGCTTTCTTT
CDR3aa: CASSDQLTTEAFF
j_gene: TRBJ1-1
d_gene: NA
abundance: NA
v_gene: TRBV6-4

CDR3nt: TGTGCCAGCAGTACCAGCCGGATGAATGAGCAGTTCTTC
CDR3aa: CASSTSRMNEQFF
j_gene: TRBJ2-1
d_gene: NA
abundance: NA
v_gene: TRBV6-2/TRBV6-3

CDR3nt: TGTGCCAGCAGAGGGACGGTGAGCACAGATACGCAGTATTTT
CDR3aa: CASRGTVSTDTQYF
j_gene: TRBJ2-3
d_gene: NA
abundance: many
v_gene: TRBV12-3/TRBV12-4

CDR3nt: TGTGCCAGCAGCAACAGGGGCTACGAGCAGTACTTC
CDR3aa: CASSNRGYEQYF
j_gene: TRBJ2-7
d_gene: TRBD1
abundance: NA
v_gene: TRBV7-9

CDR3nt: TGTGCCAGCAGCTTAGTTTCGGCGGGACGAACCTACGAGCAGTACTTC
CDR3aa: CASSLVSAGRTYEQYF
j_gene: TRBJ2-7
d_gene: NA
abundance: NA
v_gene: TRBV7-8